This T cell receptor beta chain appears in the sequencing data of a study of tissue T cells after allogeneic stem cell transplantation. Clones were sequenced by immunoSEQ multiplex PCR, and TCRdb holds only the in-frame ones, with some missing. Among approximately 50,000 clones listed, approximately 70% were seen once. V dropped 7 bases and J dropped 7; count of bases not matched to a gene: 3. The germline V gene has CDR1 GKSSPN and CDR2 SITVG. The CDR3 sequence is 11 residues long. With respect to this clone: The antigen remains undetermined. Gene names are the mouse ones. The observed sequence ends 1 residue before the CDR3 terminus, with the missing tail filled in from the germline J gene.

Study results and caveats: This small cohort was clinically heterogeneous, and sampling depth was a limitation. Anatomically similar tissues had similar TCR repertoires within each patient. Only a limited share of tissue TCRs appeared in blood or spleen.

The receptor comes from a pool of C57BL/6 mice in good health. This chain uses TRBV31 with TRBJ1-4; the match to TRBD1 covers 7 bases. Input material: sorted cells pooled from one or two spleens. CDR3 DNA (partial): TGTGCCTTACAGGGGAGCGAAAGATTATTT. Residues: CALQGSERLF. The CDR3 reads in full as CALQGSERLFF.